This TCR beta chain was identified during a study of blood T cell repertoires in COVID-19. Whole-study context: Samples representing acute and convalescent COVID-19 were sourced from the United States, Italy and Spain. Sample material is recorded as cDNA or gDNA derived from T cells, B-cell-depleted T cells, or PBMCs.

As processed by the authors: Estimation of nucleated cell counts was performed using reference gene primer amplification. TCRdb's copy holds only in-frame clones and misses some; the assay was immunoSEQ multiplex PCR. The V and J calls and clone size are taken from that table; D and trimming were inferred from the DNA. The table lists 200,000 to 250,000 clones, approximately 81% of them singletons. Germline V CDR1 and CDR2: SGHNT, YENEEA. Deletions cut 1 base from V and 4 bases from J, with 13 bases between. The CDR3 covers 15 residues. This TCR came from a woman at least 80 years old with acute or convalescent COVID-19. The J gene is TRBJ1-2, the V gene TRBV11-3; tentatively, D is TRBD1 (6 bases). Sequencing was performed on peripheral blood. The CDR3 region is CASSLGRQATYGYTF. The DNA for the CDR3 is TGTGCCAGCAGCTTAGGAAGACAGGCGACCTATGGCTACACCTTC.